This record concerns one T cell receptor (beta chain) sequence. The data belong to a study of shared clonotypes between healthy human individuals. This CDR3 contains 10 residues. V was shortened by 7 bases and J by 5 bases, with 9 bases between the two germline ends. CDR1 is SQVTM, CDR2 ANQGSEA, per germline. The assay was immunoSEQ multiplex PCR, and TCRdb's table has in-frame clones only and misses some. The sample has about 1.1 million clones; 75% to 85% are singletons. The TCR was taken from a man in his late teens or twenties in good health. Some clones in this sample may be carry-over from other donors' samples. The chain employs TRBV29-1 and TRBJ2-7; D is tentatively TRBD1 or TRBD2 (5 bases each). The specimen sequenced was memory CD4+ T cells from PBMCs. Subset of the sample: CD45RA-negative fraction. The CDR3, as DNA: TGCAGCGCATGGGGGAACGAGCAGTACTTC. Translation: CSAWGNEQYF.